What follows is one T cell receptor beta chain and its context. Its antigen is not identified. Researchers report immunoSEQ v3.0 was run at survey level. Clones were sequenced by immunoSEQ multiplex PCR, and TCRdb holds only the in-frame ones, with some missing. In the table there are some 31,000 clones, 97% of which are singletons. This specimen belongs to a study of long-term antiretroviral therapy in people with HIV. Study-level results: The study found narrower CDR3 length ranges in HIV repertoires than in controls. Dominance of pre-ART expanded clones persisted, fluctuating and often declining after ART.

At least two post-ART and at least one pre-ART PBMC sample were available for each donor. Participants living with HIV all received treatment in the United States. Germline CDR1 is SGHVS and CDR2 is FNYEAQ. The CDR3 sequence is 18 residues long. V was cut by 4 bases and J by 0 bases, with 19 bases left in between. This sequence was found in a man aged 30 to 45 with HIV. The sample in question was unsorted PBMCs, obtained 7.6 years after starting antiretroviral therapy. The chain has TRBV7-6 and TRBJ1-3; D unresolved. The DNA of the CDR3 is TGTGCCAGCAGCTCCTCACCCTCCAAATATGGCTCTGGAAACACCATATATTTT. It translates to CASSSSPSKYGSGNTIYF.